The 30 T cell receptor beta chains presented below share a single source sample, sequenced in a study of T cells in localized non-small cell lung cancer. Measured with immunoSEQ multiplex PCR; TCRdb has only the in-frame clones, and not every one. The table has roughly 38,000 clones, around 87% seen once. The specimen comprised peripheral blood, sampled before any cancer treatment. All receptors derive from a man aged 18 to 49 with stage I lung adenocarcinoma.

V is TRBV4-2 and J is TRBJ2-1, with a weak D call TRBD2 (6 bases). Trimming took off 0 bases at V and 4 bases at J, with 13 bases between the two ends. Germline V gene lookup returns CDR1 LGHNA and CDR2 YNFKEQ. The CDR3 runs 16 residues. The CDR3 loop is CASSQDLAGSYNEQFF. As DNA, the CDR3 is TGTGCCAGCAGCCAAGATCTGGCGGGGAGTTACAATGAGCAGTTCTTC.

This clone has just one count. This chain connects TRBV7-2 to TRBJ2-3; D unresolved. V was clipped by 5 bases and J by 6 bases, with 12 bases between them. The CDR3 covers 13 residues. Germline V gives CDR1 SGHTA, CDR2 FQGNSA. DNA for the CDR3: TGTGCCAGCAGCCCTCGGACGGTGGATACGCAGTATTTT. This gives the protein CASSPRTVDTQYF.

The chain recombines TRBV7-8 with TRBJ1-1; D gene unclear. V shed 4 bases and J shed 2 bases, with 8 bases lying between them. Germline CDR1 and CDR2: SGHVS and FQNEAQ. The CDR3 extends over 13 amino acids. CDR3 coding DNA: TGTGCCAGCAGCTCGTCACGAAACACTGAAGCTTTCTTT. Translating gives CASSSSRNTEAFF.

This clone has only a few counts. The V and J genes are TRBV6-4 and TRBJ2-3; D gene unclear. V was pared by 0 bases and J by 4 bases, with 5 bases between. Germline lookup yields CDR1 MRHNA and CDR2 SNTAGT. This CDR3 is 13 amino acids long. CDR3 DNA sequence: TGTGCCAGCAGTGACTCGATCCCAGATACGCAGTATTTT. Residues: CASSDSIPDTQYF.

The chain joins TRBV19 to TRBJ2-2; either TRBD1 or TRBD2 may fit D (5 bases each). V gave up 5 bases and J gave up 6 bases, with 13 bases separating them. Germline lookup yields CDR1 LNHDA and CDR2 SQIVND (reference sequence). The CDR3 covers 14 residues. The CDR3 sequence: CASSLGTESGELFF. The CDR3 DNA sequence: TGTGCCAGTAGTTTGGGGACGGAATCCGGGGAGCTGTTTTTT.

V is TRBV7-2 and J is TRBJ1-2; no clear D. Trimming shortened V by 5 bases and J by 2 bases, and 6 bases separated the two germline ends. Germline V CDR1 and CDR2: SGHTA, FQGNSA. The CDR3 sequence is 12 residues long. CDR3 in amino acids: CASSQRNYGYTF. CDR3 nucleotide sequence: TGTGCCAGCAGCCAGCGGAACTATGGCTACACCTTC.

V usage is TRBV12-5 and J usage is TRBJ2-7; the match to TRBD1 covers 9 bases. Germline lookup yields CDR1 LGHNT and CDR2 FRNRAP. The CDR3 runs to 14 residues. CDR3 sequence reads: CATPPAGQGDEQYF. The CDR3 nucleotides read TGTGCCACCCCCCCCGCGGGACAGGGCGACGAGCAGTACTTC.

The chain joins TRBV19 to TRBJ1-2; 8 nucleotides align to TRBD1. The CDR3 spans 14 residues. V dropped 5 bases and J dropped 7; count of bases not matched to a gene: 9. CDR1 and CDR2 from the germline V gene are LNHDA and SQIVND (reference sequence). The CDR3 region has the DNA TGTGCCAGTAGTTCTCAGGGGGCTTTAGGTGGCTACACCTTC. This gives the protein CASSSQGALGGYTF. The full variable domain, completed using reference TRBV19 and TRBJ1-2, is DGGITQSPKYLFRKEGQNVTLSCEQNLNHDAMYWYRQDPGQGLRLIYYSQIVNDFQKGDIAEGYSVSREKKESFPLTVTSAQKNPTAFYLCASSSQGALGGYTFGSGTRLTVV.

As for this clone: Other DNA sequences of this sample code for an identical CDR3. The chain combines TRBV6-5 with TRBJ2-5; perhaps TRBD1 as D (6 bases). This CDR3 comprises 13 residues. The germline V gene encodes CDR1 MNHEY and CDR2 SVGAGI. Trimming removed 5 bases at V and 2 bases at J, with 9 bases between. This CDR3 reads CASSPDRQETQYF. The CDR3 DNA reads TGTGCCAGCAGTCCCGACAGGCAAGAGACCCAGTACTTC.

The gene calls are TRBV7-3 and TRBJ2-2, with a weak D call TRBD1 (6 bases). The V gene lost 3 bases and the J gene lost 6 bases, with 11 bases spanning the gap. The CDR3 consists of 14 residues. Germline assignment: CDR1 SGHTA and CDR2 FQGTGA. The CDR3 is CASSFPGVSGELFF. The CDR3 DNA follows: TGTGCCAGCAGCTTCCCAGGGGTATCCGGGGAGCTGTTTTTT.

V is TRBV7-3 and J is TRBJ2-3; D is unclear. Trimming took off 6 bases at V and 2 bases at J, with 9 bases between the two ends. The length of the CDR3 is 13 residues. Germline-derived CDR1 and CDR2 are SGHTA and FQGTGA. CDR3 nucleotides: TGTGCCAGCAGTCCTCGGCCCACAGATACGCAGTATTTT. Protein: CASSPRPTDTQYF.

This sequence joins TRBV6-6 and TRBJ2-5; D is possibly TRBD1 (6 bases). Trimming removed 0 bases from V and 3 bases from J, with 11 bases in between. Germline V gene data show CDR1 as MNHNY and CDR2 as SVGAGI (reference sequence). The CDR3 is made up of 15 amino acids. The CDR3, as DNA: TGTGCCAGCAGTTACTCGGGAACAGGGAAAGAGACCCAGTACTTC. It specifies CASSYSGTGKETQYF.

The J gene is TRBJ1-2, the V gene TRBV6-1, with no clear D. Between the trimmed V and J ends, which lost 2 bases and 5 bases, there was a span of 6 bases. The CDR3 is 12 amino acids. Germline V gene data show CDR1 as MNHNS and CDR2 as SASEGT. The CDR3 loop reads CASSETAYGYTF. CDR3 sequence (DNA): TGTGCCAGCAGTGAAACGGCGTATGGCTACACCTTC.

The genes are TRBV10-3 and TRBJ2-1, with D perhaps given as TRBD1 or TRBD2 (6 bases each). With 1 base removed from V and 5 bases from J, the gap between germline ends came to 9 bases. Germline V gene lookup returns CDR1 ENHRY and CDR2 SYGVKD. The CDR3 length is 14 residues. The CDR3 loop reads CAISEWGADNEQFF. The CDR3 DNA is TGTGCCATCAGTGAGTGGGGGGCCGACAATGAGCAGTTCTTC.

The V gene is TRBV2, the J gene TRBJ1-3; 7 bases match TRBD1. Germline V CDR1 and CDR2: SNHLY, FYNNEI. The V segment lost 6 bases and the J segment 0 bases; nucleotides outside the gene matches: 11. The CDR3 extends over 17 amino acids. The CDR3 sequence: CASRGTANLRSGNTIYF. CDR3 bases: TGTGCCAGCAGGGGGACAGCTAACCTCCGCTCTGGAAACACCATATATTTT.

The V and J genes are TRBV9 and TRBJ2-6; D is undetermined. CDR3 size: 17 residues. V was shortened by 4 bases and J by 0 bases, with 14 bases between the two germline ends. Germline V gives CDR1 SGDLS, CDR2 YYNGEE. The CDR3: CASSLLGQPSGANVLTF. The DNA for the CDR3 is TGTGCCAGCAGCTTATTGGGCCAACCCTCTGGGGCCAACGTCCTGACTTTC.

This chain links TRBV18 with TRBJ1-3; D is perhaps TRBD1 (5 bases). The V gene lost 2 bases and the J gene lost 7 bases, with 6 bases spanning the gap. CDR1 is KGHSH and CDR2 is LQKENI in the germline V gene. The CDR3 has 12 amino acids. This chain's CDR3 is CASSPEGNTIYF. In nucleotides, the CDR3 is TGTGCCAGCTCACCAGAGGGGAACACCATATATTTT.

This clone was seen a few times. CDR3 DNA: TGTGCCAGCAGCTTTACAGGGGGGAGTAGCAATCAGCCCCAGCATTTT. This translates into CASSFTGGSSNQPQHF. The V call is TRBV5-4, the J call TRBJ1-5, with 8 positions matching TRBD1. CDR3 size: 16 residues. Germline loops: CDR1 SGHNT, CDR2 YYREEE (reference sequence). Trimming at V came to 2 bases and at J to 0 bases, leaving 4 bases not matched to a gene.

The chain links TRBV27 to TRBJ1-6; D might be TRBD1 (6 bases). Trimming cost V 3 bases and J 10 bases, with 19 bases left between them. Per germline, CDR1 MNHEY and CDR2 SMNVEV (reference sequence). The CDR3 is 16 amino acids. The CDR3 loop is CASSFNAVGGGSPLHF. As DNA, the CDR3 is TGTGCCAGCAGTTTTAACGCGGTTGGGGGCGGCTCACCCCTCCACTTT.

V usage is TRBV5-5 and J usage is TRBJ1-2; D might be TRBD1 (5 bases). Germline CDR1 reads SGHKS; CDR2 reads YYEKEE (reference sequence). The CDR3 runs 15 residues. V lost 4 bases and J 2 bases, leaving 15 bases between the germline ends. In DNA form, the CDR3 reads TGTGCCAGCAGCCCGACTGGTGGGGGGAACTATGGCTACACCTTC. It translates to CASSPTGGGNYGYTF.

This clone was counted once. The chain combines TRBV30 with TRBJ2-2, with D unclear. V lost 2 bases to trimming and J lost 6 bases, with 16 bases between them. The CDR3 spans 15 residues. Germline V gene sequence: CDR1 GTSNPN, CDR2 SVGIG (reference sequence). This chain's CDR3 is CAWSPSRSGAGELFF. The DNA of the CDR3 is TGTGCCTGGAGTCCGAGTCGGTCAGGCGCCGGGGAGCTGTTTTTT.

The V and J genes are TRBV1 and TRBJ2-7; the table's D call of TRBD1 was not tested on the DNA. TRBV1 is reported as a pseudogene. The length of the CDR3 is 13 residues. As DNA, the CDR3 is TGCACCAGCAGCCAGGGCCCGCTTTACGAGCAGTACTTC. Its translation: CTSSQGPLYEQYF.

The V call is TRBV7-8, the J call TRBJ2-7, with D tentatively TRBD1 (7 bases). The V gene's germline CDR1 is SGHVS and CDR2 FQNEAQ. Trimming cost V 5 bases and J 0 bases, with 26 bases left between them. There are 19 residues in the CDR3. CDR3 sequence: CASSTIGAGQKKNSYEQYF. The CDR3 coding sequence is TGTGCCAGCAGCACCATAGGGGCGGGACAGAAGAAGAACTCCTACGAGCAGTACTTC.

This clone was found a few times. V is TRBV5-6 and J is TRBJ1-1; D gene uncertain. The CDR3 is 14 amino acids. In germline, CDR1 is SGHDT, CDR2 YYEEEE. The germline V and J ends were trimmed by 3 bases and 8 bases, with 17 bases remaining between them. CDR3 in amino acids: CASSSARKVSEAFF. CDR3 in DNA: TGTGCCAGCAGCTCCGCCCGGAAAGTTTCAGAAGCTTTCTTT.

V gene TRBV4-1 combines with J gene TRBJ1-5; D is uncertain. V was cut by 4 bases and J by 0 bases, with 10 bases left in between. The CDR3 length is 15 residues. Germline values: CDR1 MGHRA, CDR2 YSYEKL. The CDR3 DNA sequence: TGCGCCAGCAGCCCGGACCCAAATAGCAATCAGCCCCAGCATTTT. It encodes CASSPDPNSNQPQHF.

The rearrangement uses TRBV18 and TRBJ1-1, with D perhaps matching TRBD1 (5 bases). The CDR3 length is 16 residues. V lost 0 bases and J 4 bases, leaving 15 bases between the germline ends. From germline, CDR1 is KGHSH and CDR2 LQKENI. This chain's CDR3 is CASSPPRQGVGTEAFF. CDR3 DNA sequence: TGTGCCAGCTCACCACCTAGGCAGGGTGTTGGCACTGAAGCTTTCTTT.

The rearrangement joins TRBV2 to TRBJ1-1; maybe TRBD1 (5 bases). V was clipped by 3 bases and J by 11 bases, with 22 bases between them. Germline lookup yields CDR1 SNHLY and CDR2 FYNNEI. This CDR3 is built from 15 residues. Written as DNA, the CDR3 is TGTGCCAGCAGTGACTCTCCGTGGCAGGGAGGTTTGGCTTTCTTT. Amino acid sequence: CASSDSPWQGGLAFF.

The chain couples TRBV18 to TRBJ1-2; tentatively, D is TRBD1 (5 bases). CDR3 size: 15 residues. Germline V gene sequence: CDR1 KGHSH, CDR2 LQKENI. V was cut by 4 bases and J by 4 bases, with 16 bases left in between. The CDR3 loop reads CASSRDSRGFYGYTF. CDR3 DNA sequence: TGTGCCAGCTCACGCGACAGTCGGGGGTTCTATGGCTACACCTTC.

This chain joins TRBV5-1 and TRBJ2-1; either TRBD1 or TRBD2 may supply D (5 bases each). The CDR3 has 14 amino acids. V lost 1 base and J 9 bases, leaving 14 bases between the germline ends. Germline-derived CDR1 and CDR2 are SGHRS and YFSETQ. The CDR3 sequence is CASSLRQGEGEQFF. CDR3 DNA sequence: TGCGCCAGCAGCTTGCGGCAGGGCGAGGGTGAGCAGTTCTTC.

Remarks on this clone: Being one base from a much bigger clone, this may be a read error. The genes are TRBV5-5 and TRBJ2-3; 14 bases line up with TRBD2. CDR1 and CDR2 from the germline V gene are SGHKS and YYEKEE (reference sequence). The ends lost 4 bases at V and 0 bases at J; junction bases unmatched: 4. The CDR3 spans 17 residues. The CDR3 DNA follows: TGTGCCAGCAGCCGGACTAGCGGGGGGCTTAGCACAGATACGCAGTATTTT. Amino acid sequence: CASSRTSGGLSTDTQYF.